The 5 T cell receptor beta chains below all came from one sample that was sequenced in a study of T cell changes during pregnancy in multiple sclerosis. This table comes from immunoSEQ multiplex PCR, and its TCRdb copy is limited to in-frame clones, with some not included. Of around 57,000 clones listed, about 90% are singletons. The source material was CD4+ T cells from peripheral blood mononuclear cells, sampled after pregnancy. The receptors shown here come from a female donor in good health, enrolled as a control in a pregnancy study.

The chain is built from TRBV25-1 and TRBJ1-1; D gene ambiguous. CDR3 length equals 13 residues. Germline assignment: CDR1 MGHDK and CDR2 SYGVNS. Trimming took off 3 bases at V and 1 base at J, with 6 bases between the two ends. The CDR3 bases are TGTGCCAGCAGTGAGCGCCCGAACACTGAAGCTTTCTTT. Translation: CASSERPNTEAFF.

The V gene is TRBV19, the J gene TRBJ1-2; D possibly corresponds to TRBD1 (6 bases). Germline V gives CDR1 LNHDA, CDR2 SQIVND (reference sequence). The CDR3 length is 15 residues. V shed 5 bases and J shed 4 bases, with 17 bases lying between them. Written as DNA, the CDR3 is TGTGCCAGTAGTCCCCCGGGGGGGGGCGCCTATGGCTACACCTTC. It is translated as CASSPPGGGAYGYTF.

This chain's CDR3 is CASSIGGLMSGELFF. CDR3 coding DNA: TGTGCCAGTAGTATAGGGGGGCTGATGAGCGGGGAGCTGTTTTTT. The chain couples TRBV19 to TRBJ2-2; D may be TRBD1 (6 bases). CDR1 is LNHDA and CDR2 is SQIVND in the germline V gene (reference sequence). This CDR3 is built from 15 residues. V was shortened by 1 base and J by 7 bases, with 13 bases between the two germline ends.

The chain links TRBV30 to TRBJ1-1; D is perhaps TRBD1 (6 bases). Germline loops: CDR1 GTSNPN, CDR2 SVGIG (reference sequence). There are 14 residues in the CDR3. V gave up 2 bases and J gave up 0 bases, with 10 bases separating them. The CDR3 nucleotides are TGTGCCTGGAGTCGAGGGGGAATGAACACTGAAGCTTTCTTT. Its protein product is CAWSRGGMNTEAFF.

This rearrangement joins TRBV25-1 to TRBJ1-1; tentatively, D is TRBD1 (5 bases). The CDR3 is 13 residues long. Germline CDR1 reads MGHDK; CDR2 reads SYGVNS. Trimming left V 6 bases short and J 6 bases short, with 14 bases between. The CDR3 spells CASSLGGAPEAFF. Here the CDR3 DNA reads TGTGCCAGCAGCCTGGGGGGAGCCCCTGAAGCTTTCTTT.